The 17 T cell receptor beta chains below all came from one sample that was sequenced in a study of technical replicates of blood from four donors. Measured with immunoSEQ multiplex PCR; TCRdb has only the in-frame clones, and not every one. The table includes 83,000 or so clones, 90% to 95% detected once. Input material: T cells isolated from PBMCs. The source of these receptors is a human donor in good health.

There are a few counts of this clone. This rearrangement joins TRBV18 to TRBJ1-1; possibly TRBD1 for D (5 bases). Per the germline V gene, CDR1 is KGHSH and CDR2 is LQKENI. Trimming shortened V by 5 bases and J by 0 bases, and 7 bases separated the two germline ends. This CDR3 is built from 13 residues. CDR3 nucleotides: TGTGCCAGCTCATTGGACATGAACACTGAAGCTTTCTTT. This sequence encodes CASSLDMNTEAFF.

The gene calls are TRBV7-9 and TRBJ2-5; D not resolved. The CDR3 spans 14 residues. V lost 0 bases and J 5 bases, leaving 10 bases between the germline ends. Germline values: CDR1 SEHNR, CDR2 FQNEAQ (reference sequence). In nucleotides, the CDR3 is TGTGCCAGCAGCTTAGCCTGGTCTGAGGAGACCCAGTACTTC. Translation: CASSLAWSEETQYF.

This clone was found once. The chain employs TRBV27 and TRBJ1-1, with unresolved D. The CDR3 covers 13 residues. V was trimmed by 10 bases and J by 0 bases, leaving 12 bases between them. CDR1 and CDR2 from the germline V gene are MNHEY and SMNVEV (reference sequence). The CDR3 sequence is CATSRYMNTEAFF. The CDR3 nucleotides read TGTGCCACCTCCAGGTACATGAACACTGAAGCTTTCTTT.

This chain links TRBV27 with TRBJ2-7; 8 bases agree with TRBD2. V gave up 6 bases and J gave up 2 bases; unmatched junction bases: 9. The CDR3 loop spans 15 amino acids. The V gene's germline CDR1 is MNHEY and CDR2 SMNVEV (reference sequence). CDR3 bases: TGTGCCAGCAGCACGGGTCTAGCGGGCACCTACGAGCAGTACTTC. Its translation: CASSTGLAGTYEQYF.

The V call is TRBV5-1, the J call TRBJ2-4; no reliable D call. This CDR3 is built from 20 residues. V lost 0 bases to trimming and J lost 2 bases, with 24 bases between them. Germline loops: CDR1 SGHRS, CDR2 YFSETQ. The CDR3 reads CASSLAPASGWVYSKNIQYF. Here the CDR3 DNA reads TGCGCCAGCAGCTTGGCCCCGGCCTCAGGTTGGGTTTATTCCAAAAACATTCAGTACTTC.

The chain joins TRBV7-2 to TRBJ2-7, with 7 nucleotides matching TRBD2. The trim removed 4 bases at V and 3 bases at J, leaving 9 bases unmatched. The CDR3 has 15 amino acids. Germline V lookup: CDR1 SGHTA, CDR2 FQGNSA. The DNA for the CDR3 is TGTGCCAGCAGCTCCCCGGGACTACTTTACTACGAGCAGTACTTC. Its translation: CASSSPGLLYYEQYF. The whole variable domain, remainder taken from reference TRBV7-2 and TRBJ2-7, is GAGVSQSPSNKVTEKGKDVELRCDPISGHTALYWYRQSLGQGLEFLIYFQGNSAPDKSGLPSDRFSAERTGGSVSTLTIQRTQQEDSAVYLCASSSPGLLYYEQYFGPGTRLTVT.

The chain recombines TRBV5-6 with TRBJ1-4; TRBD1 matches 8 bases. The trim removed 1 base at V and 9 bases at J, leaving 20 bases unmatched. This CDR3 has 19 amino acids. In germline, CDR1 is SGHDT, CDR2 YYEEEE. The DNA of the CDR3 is TGTGCCAGCAGCTTGCGGGGTGGGCAGGGGGCCCCTCTGCATAAAAAACTGTTTTTT. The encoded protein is CASSLRGGQGAPLHKKLFF.

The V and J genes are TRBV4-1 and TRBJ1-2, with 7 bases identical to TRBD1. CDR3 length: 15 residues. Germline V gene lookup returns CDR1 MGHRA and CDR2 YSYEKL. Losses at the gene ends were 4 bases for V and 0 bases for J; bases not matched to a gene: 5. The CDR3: CASSLTGESNYGYTF. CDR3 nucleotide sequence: TGCGCCAGCAGCCTAACAGGGGAGTCTAACTATGGCTACACCTTC.

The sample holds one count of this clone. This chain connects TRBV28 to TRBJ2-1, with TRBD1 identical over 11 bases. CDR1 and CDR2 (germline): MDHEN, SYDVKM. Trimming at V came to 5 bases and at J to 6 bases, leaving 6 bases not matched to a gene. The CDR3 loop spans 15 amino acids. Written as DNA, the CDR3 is TGTGCCAGCAGTGCCCGGGACAGGGGGTTCAATGAGCAGTTCTTC. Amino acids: CASSARDRGFNEQFF.

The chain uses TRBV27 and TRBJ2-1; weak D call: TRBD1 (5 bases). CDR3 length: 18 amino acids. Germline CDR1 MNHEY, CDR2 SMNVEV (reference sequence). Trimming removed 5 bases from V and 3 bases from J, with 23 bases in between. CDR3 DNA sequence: TGTGCCAGCAGTCCCCGAGGACACCGGGCCGATAACTACAATGAGCAGTTCTTC. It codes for CASSPRGHRADNYNEQFF.

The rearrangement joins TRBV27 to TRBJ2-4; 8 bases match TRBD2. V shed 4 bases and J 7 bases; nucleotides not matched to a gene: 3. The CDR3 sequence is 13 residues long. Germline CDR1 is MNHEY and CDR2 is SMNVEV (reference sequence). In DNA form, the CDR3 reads TGTGCCAGCAGTTCCCGGACTAGCAACATTCAGTACTTC. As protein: CASSSRTSNIQYF.

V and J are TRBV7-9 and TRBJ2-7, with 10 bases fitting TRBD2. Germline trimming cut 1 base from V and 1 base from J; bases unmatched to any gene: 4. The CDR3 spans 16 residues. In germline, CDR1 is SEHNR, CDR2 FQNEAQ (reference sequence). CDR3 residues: CASSLGVAGGSYEQYF. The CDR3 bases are TGTGCCAGCAGCTTAGGGGTAGCGGGAGGATCCTACGAGCAGTACTTC.

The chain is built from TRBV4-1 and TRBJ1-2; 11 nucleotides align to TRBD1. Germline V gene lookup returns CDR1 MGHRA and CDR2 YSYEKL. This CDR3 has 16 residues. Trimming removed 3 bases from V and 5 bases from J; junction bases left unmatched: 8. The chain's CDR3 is CASSHLPGQGVYGYTF. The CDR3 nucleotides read TGCGCCAGCAGCCATTTGCCGGGACAGGGGGTATATGGCTACACCTTC.

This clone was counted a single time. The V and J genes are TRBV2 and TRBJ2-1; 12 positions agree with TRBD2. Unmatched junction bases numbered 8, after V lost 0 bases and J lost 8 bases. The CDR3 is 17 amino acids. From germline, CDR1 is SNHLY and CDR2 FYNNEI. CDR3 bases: TGTGCCAGCAGTGAAGCGACCCGACTAGCGGGAGATGATGAGCAGTTCTTC. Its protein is CASSEATRLAGDDEQFF. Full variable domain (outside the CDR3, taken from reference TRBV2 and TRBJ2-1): EPEVTQTPSHQVTQMGQEVILRCVPISNHLYFYWYRQILGQKVEFLVSFYNNEISEKSEIFDDQFSVERPDGSNFTLKIRSTKLEDSAMYFCASSEATRLAGDDEQFFGPGTRLTVL.

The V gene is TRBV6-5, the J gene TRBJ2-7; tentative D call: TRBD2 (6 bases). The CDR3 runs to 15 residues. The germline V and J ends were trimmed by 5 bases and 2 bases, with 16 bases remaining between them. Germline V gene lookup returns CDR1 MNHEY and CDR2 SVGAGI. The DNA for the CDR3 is TGTGCCAGCAGTACGCCGACAGCGGGCGCCTACGAGCAGTACTTC. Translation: CASSTPTAGAYEQYF.

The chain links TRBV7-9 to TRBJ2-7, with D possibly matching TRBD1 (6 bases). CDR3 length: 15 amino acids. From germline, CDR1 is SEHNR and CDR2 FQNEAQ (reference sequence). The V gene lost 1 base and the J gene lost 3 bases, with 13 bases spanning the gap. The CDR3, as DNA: TGTGCCAGCAGCTTAGAGTTGTCACAGGGCTACGAGCAGTACTTC. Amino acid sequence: CASSLELSQGYEQYF.

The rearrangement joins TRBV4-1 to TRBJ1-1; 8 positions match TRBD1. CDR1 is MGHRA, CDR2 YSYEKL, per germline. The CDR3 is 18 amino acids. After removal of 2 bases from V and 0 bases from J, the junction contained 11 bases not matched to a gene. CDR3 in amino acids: CASSQQQGDISVNTEAFF. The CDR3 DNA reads TGCGCCAGCAGCCAACAACAGGGGGACATTTCGGTGAACACTGAAGCTTTCTTT.